Presented here are 6 T cell receptor beta chains from one specimen sequenced in a study of T-cell memory formation after mild COVID-19. TCRdb passed the 5' RACE reads through MiXCR, listing each CDR3 protein once. The sample includes fewer than 400,000 distinct CDR3 sequences, around a sixth seen only once; the top ten take around a fifth. Sequences were obtained from PBMCs or a T cell subset sorted from them (not recorded which). The source is a man aged 18 to 35 who had mild COVID-19 (a few samples of this study predate the infection). Cell type and time point are not known.

The chain employs TRBV7-9 and TRBJ2-1; 8 bases align to TRBD1. The CDR3 extends over 14 amino acids. V trimming: 2 bases; J trimming: 8 bases; junction bases outside the gene matches: 5. Germline V gene lookup returns CDR1 SEHNR and CDR2 FQNEAQ (reference sequence). CDR3 sequence: CASSLWTGSDEQFF. DNA for the CDR3: TGTGCCAGCAGCTTATGGACAGGGAGCGATGAGCAGTTCTTC.

The chain carries TRBV29-1 and TRBJ1-2, with D possibly matching TRBD1 (5 bases). V gave up 6 bases and J gave up 4 bases, with 21 bases separating them. Germline V gives CDR1 SQVTM, CDR2 ANQGSEA. This CDR3 has 15 residues. CDR3 protein: CSVTPDSRLPYGYTF. DNA for the CDR3: TGCAGCGTGACCCCTGACAGCAGGCTCCCCTATGGCTACACCTTC.

This clonotype was seen more than once but under ten times. The J gene is TRBJ2-3, the V gene TRBV7-6; no clear D gene. Germline CDR1 SGHVS, CDR2 FNYEAQ. This CDR3 region has 15 residues. Trimming cost V 2 bases and J 4 bases, with 13 bases left between them. The CDR3 region is CASSLRPERADTQYF. The CDR3 region has the DNA TGTGCCAGCAGCTTACGACCCGAGAGAGCAGATACGCAGTATTTT.

This clonotype has ten or more counts. The J gene is TRBJ1-1, the V gene TRBV6-2 or TRBV6-3; tentatively, D is TRBD1 (5 bases). Trimming cost V 6 bases and J 7 bases, with 33 bases left between them. Germline CDR1 and CDR2: MNHEY and SVGEGT. The CDR3 totals 19 residues. CDR3 DNA sequence: TGTGCCAGCAGACGGAGGCCAGCACTCAGGGTAGGACGGGACGGTGAAGCTTTCTTT. It translates to CASRRRPALRVGRDGEAFF.

The gene calls are TRBV12-3 or TRBV12-4 and TRBJ2-7; 9 bases fit TRBD1. The CDR3 covers 16 residues. J gave up 4 bases and V 4 bases, and 11 bases lay outside the gene matches. The chain's CDR3 is CASSWGAGTGWYEQYV. CDR3 DNA: TGTGCCAGCAGTTGGGGGGCCGGGACAGGGTGGTACGAGCAGTACGTC.

This clonotype was found once. The gene calls are TRBV29-1 and TRBJ1-4; D gene uncertain. Trimming shortened V by 6 bases and J by 5 bases, and 13 bases separated the two germline ends. In germline, CDR1 is SQVTM, CDR2 ANQGSEA. The CDR3 runs 13 residues. CDR3 loop: CSVRYNWNEKLFF. The CDR3 nucleotides read TGCAGCGTGAGATACAACTGGAATGAAAAACTGTTTTTT.